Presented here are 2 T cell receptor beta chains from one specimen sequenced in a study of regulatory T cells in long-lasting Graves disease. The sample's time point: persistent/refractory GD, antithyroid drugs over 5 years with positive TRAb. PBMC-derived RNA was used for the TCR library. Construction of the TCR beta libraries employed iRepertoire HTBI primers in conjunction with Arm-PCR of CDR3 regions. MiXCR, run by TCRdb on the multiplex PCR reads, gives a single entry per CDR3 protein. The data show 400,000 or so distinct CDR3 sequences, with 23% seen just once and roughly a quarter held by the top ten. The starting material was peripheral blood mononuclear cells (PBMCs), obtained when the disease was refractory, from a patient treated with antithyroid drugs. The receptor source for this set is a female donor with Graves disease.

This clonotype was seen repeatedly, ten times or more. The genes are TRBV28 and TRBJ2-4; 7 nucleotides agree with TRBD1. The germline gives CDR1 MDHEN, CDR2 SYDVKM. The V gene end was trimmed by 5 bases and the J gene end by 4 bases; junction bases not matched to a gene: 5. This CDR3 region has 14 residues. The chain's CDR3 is CASSPGQQKNIQYF. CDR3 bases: TGTGCCAGCAGTCCGGGACAGCAAAAAAACATTCAGTACTTC. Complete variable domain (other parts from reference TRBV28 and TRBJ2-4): DVKVTQSSRYLVKRTGEKVFLECVQDMDHENMFWYRQDPGLGLRLIYFSYDVKMKEKGDIPEGYSVSREKKERFSLILESASTNQTSMYLCASSPGQQKNIQYFGAGTRLSVL.

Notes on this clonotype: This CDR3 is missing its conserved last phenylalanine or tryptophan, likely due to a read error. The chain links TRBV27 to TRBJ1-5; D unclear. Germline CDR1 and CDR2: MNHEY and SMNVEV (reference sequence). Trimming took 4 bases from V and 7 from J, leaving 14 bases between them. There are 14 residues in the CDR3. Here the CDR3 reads CASSSSLAVQPQHS. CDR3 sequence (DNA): TGTGCCAGCAGTTCGAGTCTGGCGGTACAGCCCCAGCATTCT.